The clone carrying this T cell receptor (beta chain) was seen more than once but under ten times. Its antigen remains unknown. This sample was included in a study of T cells in Graves' hyperthyroidism and ophthalmopathy. Broader study findings: Most thyroid-expanded clonotypes above 0.001 were also found in blood.

Researchers amplified the TCR beta CDR3 regions from RNA transcripts. RT-PCR in the first round (using the HTBI primer set) targeted the TCR CDR3. TCRdb reprocessed the multiplex PCR reads with MiXCR, giving one entry per CDR3 protein. The sample lists about 770,000 distinct CDR3 sequences; over 15% were seen once. Lactation, pregnancy, other autoimmune disease or uncontrolled infection excluded patients. The CDR3 has 16 amino acids. Germline V gene lookup returns CDR1 SGDLS and CDR2 YYNGEE. V was trimmed by 0 bases and J by 0 bases, leaving 9 bases between them. This TCR was sampled from a woman between 50 and 59 years old with Graves' hyperthyroidism that later progressed to Graves' ophthalmopathy. Sequenced sample: blood. The V and J genes are TRBV9 and TRBJ2-2, with D uncertain. The CDR3 coding sequence is TGTGCCAGCAGCGTAGGGAGTTGGTCGAACACCGGGGAGCTGTTTTTT. Translated: CASSVGSWSNTGELFF.